The clone carrying this T cell receptor beta chain showed up many times. Antigen specificity is unknown. The data derive from a study of CD8+CD57+ T cells in acquired aplastic anemia. Study as a whole: Recorded DNA amounts for sorted CD4+ and CD8+ cells had an average of 3.2 ug. Healthy donor CD4+ cell samples had a mean of around 9.9 million reads.

The study, taken as a whole, reports: Fewer than 30 shared CD8+ CDR3s appeared highly expressed within patients' immunodominant clones. CD8+ Simpson's diversity in patients was not significantly different from that in controls.

According to the study, genomic DNA was the template for TCR beta VDJ and CDR3 profiling. TCRdb passed the reads through MiXCR, listing each CDR3 protein once. The sample consists of 180,000 or so distinct CDR3 sequences, approximately 45% of them appearing once. Material for sequencing was sorted CD4+, CD8+, or CD8+CD57+ T cells (not recorded which) from PBMCs. This sequence was found in a human donor in good health.

CDR3 DNA sequence: TGTGCCAGCAGCGTAGAAGGTCGCCGAGGAAACGAGCAGTACTTC. It translates to CASSVEGRRGNEQYF. This chain joins TRBV9 and TRBJ2-7; D ambiguous. V was pared by 0 bases and J by 5 bases, with 15 bases between. This CDR3 is 15 amino acids long. Germline lookup yields CDR1 SGDLS and CDR2 YYNGEE.